These T cell receptor beta chains were read from a single sample in a study of somatic mutations in cytotoxic T cells in rheumatoid arthritis. This table comes from immunoSEQ multiplex PCR, and its TCRdb copy is limited to in-frame clones, with some not included. Seen here are around 15,000 clones, approximately 80% observed once, and the top ten hold about 21%. The sequenced sample consisted of CD8+ T cells sorted from blood. Receptors originate from an adult with rheumatoid arthritis. CDR3s include the opening cysteine and the closing phenylalanine or tryptophan. Fields, in order: D gene, V gene, CDR3 protein. A D gene is named only where the DNA matches it firmly.

>NA|TRBV5-1
CASSLGGAIQETQYF
>NA|TRBV18
CASSRDYEQYF
>NA|TRBV6-5
CASSYSSGGGNEQFF
>TRBD1|TRBV10-3
CAISDKWGETGANTEAFF
>NA|TRBV15
CATGPDTSYEQYF
>NA|TRBV29-1
CSVGWDTEAFF
>NA|TRBV27
CASSARWSSGNTIYF
>NA|TRBV19
CASRLGTSSYNEQFF
>TRBD1|TRBV10-3
CAISDTTGVDTEAFF
>NA|TRBV29-1
CSVEGGVSSYNEQFF
>NA|TRBV5-6
CASSYREAPTVPSGYTF
>NA|TRBV5-1
CASSLVLDLNTNTEAFF
>NA|TRBV14
CASSRGGAYGYTF
>NA|TRBV11-2
CASSLDRLAANEQFF
>TRBD1|TRBV5-4
CASSGGQGANLLEQYF
>NA|TRBV4-1
CASSQATNYNEQFF
>NA|TRBV25-1
CASSTSREDYEQYF
>NA|TRBV27
CASSLLTGHTGELFF